The sequence of this T cell receptor (beta chain) was determined in a study of STAT5B mutations in CD4+ large granular lymphocyte leukemia. Study conclusions and caveats: Compared with healthy controls (2/35), patient top clones favored TRBV06 (8/27). CD4-sorted patient repertoires seemed more clonal than healthy CD4+ repertoires. Main leukemic clonotypes were patient-specific, but roughly 25% appeared at low frequency elsewhere.

In regard to this clone: What it binds is unknown.

Trimming cost V 0 bases and J 8 bases, with 13 bases left between them. The length of the CDR3 is 15 residues. The germline CDR1 and CDR2 sequences are MNHNY and SVGAGI (reference sequence). Sequencing was at survey level. Produced via immunoSEQ multiplex PCR; TCRdb's table is partial and in-frame only. The sample consists of approximately 35,000 clones, about two thirds of them appearing once. This chain connects TRBV6-6 to TRBJ1-4; possible D gene TRBD1, 5 bases. The receptor's source is a human donor in good health. Sequenced: CD4+ T cells from blood buffy coats. The CDR3 reads CASSYSTGRREKLFF. In DNA, the CDR3 is TGTGCCAGCAGTTACTCAACAGGACGGCGGGAAAAACTGTTTTTT.